A selection of T cell receptor beta chains follows, all from one sample in a study of monozygotic twins with cystic fibrosis. TCRdb's table, derived via immunoSEQ multiplex PCR, lists solely in-frame clones and lacks some. The data show around 25,000 clones, with under 95% seen just once and about 0.3% held by the top ten. The specimen sequenced was blood. These receptors were collected from a girl aged 2 to 9 with cystic fibrosis. CDR3s include the opening cysteine and the closing phenylalanine or tryptophan. The order of the fields is D gene, clone size, V gene, J gene, CDR3 DNA, CDR3 protein. A D gene is named only where the DNA matches it firmly. The listing skips clone size in some rows; elsewhere it reads once, few, many or a size class.

d_call: -
clone_size: -
v_call: TRBV15
j_call: TRBJ1-1
cdr3_nt: TGTGCCACCACTCGGGACGCCATACCAACTGAAGCTTTCTTT
cdr3_aa: CATTRDAIPTEAFF

d_call: TRBD1
clone_size: -
v_call: TRBV11-3
j_call: TRBJ2-6
cdr3_nt: TGTGCCAGCAGCTTCGGGGACAGCTCTGGGGCCAACGTCCTGACTTTC
cdr3_aa: CASSFGDSSGANVLTF

d_call: -
clone_size: -
v_call: TRBV18
j_call: TRBJ2-3
cdr3_nt: TGTGCCAGCTCACCGGGTAGTAGCACAGATACGCAGTATTTT
cdr3_aa: CASSPGSSTDTQYF

d_call: TRBD1
clone_size: -
v_call: TRBV6-6
j_call: TRBJ1-5
cdr3_nt: TGTGCCACCTTTAAGGACAGGGGAGGAAATCAGCCCCAGCATTTT
cdr3_aa: CATFKDRGGNQPQHF

d_call: TRBD1
clone_size: -
v_call: TRBV5-1
j_call: TRBJ1-5
cdr3_nt: TGCGCCAGCAGCTTAAACCCCCAGGGGGGCCTCAATCAGCCCCAGCATTTT
cdr3_aa: CASSLNPQGGLNQPQHF

d_call: -
clone_size: -
v_call: TRBV30
j_call: TRBJ2-6
cdr3_nt: TGTGCCTGGAGTGTATTCCGCTCTGGGGCCAACGTCCTGACTTTC
cdr3_aa: CAWSVFRSGANVLTF

d_call: -
clone_size: -
v_call: TRBV30
j_call: TRBJ1-1
cdr3_nt: TGTGAGAGACTCGGGGGGGGCGTGAACACTGAAGCTTTCTTT
cdr3_aa: CERLGGGVNTEAFF

d_call: -
clone_size: -
v_call: TRBV6-6
j_call: TRBJ1-2
cdr3_nt: TGTGCCAGCAAAACCTCAGGGTATGGCTACACCTTC
cdr3_aa: CASKTSGYGYTF

d_call: -
clone_size: -
v_call: TRBV7-8
j_call: TRBJ1-5
cdr3_nt: TGTGCCAGCAGCTTAGCGCTGGATTTGGCCTCAAATCAGCCCCAGCATTTT
cdr3_aa: CASSLALDLASNQPQHF

d_call: -
clone_size: once
v_call: TRBV6-5
j_call: TRBJ1-3
cdr3_nt: TGTGCCAGCAGTTACTCCCGAGTAAGGGGAGGAAACACCATATATTTT
cdr3_aa: CASSYSRVRGGNTIYF

d_call: -
clone_size: once
v_call: TRBV7-2
j_call: TRBJ2-2
cdr3_nt: TGTGCCAGCAGCTCTCCAGTCGTACTATTGAACACCGGGGAGCTGTTTTTT
cdr3_aa: CASSSPVVLLNTGELFF

d_call: TRBD2
clone_size: -
v_call: TRBV4-2
j_call: TRBJ2-4
cdr3_nt: TGTGCCAGCAGCCAGGGAGGACTAGCGGGGGGCGGCGACATTCAGTACTTC
cdr3_aa: CASSQGGLAGGGDIQYF

d_call: TRBD1
clone_size: few
v_call: TRBV4-3
j_call: TRBJ1-1
cdr3_nt: TGCGCCAGCAGCCTACACAGGGGAACTGAGGCTTTCTTT
cdr3_aa: CASSLHRGTEAFF

d_call: -
clone_size: -
v_call: TRBV25-1
j_call: TRBJ2-7
cdr3_nt: TGTGCCAGCAGTGAATCTGGGACCATTATCCACGAGCAGTACTTC
cdr3_aa: CASSESGTIIHEQYF

d_call: -
clone_size: -
v_call: TRBV2
j_call: TRBJ1-5
cdr3_nt: TGTGCCAGCAGTGATTTAATGAGGACAGCGTACAATCAGCCCCAGCATTTT
cdr3_aa: CASSDLMRTAYNQPQHF

d_call: -
clone_size: few
v_call: TRBV19
j_call: TRBJ1-5
cdr3_nt: TGTGCCAGTTGCCCCACAGGGTCCTTCTATCAGCCCCAGCATTTT
cdr3_aa: CASCPTGSFYQPQHF

d_call: -
clone_size: -
v_call: TRBV10-2
j_call: TRBJ2-3
cdr3_nt: TGCGCCAGCAGTGAGATGGTAGGACACGAGACAGATACGCAGTATTTT
cdr3_aa: CASSEMVGHETDTQYF

d_call: TRBD1
clone_size: -
v_call: TRBV6-1
j_call: TRBJ2-1
cdr3_nt: TGTGCCAGCGACCTTGACAGGGGGACCTACAATGAGCAGTTCTTC
cdr3_aa: CASDLDRGTYNEQFF

d_call: TRBD1
clone_size: -
v_call: TRBV9
j_call: TRBJ1-1
cdr3_nt: TGTGCCAGCAGCATAGGAGGGACAGGGGACACTGAAGCTTTCTTT
cdr3_aa: CASSIGGTGDTEAFF

d_call: -
clone_size: -
v_call: TRBV4-3
j_call: TRBJ1-2
cdr3_nt: TGCGCCAGCAGCCAACCAGGGGTTAACTATGGCTACACCTTC
cdr3_aa: CASSQPGVNYGYTF

d_call: -
clone_size: -
v_call: TRBV2
j_call: TRBJ2-7
cdr3_nt: TGTGCCAGCAGTCTTCCGTCTTGGGAGCAGTACTTC
cdr3_aa: CASSLPSWEQYF

d_call: TRBD1
clone_size: -
v_call: TRBV6-5
j_call: TRBJ2-3
cdr3_nt: TGTGCCAGCAGCCGGAGACAGGGGGGTACGCAGTATTTT
cdr3_aa: CASSRRQGGTQYF

d_call: -
clone_size: once
v_call: TRBV15
j_call: TRBJ1-2
cdr3_nt: TGTGCCACCCGAAAGGGCCGAGTAAACTATGGCTACACCTTC
cdr3_aa: CATRKGRVNYGYTF

d_call: -
clone_size: -
v_call: TRBV4-3
j_call: TRBJ1-6
cdr3_nt: TGCGCCAGCAGCCAAGCCCAGGGGATATATAATTCACCCCTCCACTTT
cdr3_aa: CASSQAQGIYNSPLHF

d_call: TRBD1
clone_size: -
v_call: TRBV5-1
j_call: TRBJ1-1
cdr3_nt: TGCGCCAGCACCTATGGTCCAGGGGGCCTCATGAACACTGAAGCTTTCTTT
cdr3_aa: CASTYGPGGLMNTEAFF

d_call: -
clone_size: -
v_call: TRBV2
j_call: TRBJ2-5
cdr3_nt: TGTGCCAGCAGTGGTGGCAAAGAGACCCAGTACTTC
cdr3_aa: CASSGGKETQYF

d_call: TRBD1
clone_size: -
v_call: TRBV10-3
j_call: TRBJ1-2
cdr3_nt: TGTGCCATCAGTGACCCGGACAGGGCGGCTCGTGGCTACACCTTC
cdr3_aa: CAISDPDRAARGYTF

d_call: TRBD2
clone_size: -
v_call: TRBV7-2
j_call: TRBJ2-5
cdr3_nt: TGTGCCAGCAGCCCAGGATTAGCGGGGGGTGTCGTGGAGACCCAGTACTTC
cdr3_aa: CASSPGLAGGVVETQYF

d_call: -
clone_size: -
v_call: TRBV7-8
j_call: TRBJ1-6
cdr3_nt: TGTGCCAGCAGCTTAGATAAGACAGCGATTAATTCACCCCTCCACTTT
cdr3_aa: CASSLDKTAINSPLHF

d_call: TRBD1
clone_size: -
v_call: TRBV14
j_call: TRBJ1-1
cdr3_nt: TGTGCCAGCAGCCAAACAGGGGGCATCACTGAAGCTTTCTTT
cdr3_aa: CASSQTGGITEAFF

d_call: -
clone_size: -
v_call: TRBV4-3
j_call: TRBJ2-1
cdr3_nt: TGCGCCAGCAGCCAAGATTGGGGGGCGCGTTACAATGAGCAGTTCTTC
cdr3_aa: CASSQDWGARYNEQFF

d_call: -
clone_size: -
v_call: TRBV5-1
j_call: TRBJ2-5
cdr3_nt: TGCGCCAGCAGCTTGGCCAATTTCCCCGGGACCCACGGGGAGACCCAGTACTTC
cdr3_aa: CASSLANFPGTHGETQYF